This T cell receptor beta chain was documented in a study of blood T cells in healthy people across ages. Using a J-beta primer mix together with a sample-barcoded 5' primer, a second PCR was run for about 7 to 12 cycles. Each CDR3 protein gets one entry after TCRdb re-called the 5' RACE reads with MiXCR. The table records just over 800,000 distinct CDR3 sequences, approximately 59% of them present only once. Details on this clonotype: Its specificity is unknown.

Study-wide findings and caveats: While age rose, TCR beta diversity per million T cells dropped in a roughly linear way.

The germline gives CDR1 DFQATT, CDR2 SNEGSKA (reference sequence). CDR3 length: 14 amino acids. The chain carries TRBV20-1 and TRBJ2-5, with 11 positions matching TRBD1. Near its end, the DNA agrees better with TRBJ2-7, so the J call may be wrong. The TCR originated in a man aged 25 to 40 in good health. The sample comprised blood. CDR3 nucleotide sequence: TGCAGTGCTAGAGGGGACAGGGGGGATTACGAGCAGTACTTC. This sequence encodes CSARGDRGDYEQYF.